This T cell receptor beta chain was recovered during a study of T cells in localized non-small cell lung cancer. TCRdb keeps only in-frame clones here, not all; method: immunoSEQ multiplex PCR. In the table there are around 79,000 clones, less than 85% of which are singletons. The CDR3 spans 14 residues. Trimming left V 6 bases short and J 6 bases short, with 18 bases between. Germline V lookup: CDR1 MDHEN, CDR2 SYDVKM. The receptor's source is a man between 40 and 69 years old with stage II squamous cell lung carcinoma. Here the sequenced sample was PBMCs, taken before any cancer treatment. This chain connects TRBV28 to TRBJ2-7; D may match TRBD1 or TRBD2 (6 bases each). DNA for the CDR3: TGTGCCAGCAGCCCCCGCCTTGAGGGGGGCGAGCAGTACTTC. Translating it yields CASSPRLEGGEQYF. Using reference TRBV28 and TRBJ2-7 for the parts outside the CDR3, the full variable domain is DVKVTQSSRYLVKRTGEKVFLECVQDMDHENMFWYRQDPGLGLRLIYFSYDVKMKEKGDIPEGYSVSREKKERFSLILESASTNQTSMYLCASSPRLEGGEQYFGPGTRLTVT.